This paragraph reports one TCR beta chain. Its antigen is not identified. The data were taken from a study of T cell responses to AZD1222 COVID-19 vaccine. General study results and limits: CD4 TCRs covered the whole spike, strongest at regions 160-218 and 743-854. A rise in Spike-specific TCR breadth and depth followed two AZD1222 doses. Donors, mostly white British, included more females; clonal diversity was possibly underestimated.

TCRdb's table, derived via immunoSEQ multiplex PCR, lists solely in-frame clones and lacks some. The sample has about 67,000 clones, under 90% seen once. The CDR3 spans 15 residues. The V end lost 2 bases, the J end lost 7 bases, and 13 bases lay between the germline ends. Germline V CDR1 and CDR2: SGHRS, YFSETQ. Second doses that came at about 4 or about 12 weeks were put together. The chain links TRBV5-1 to TRBJ1-6; a weak D match, TRBD1 (5 bases). The origin of this receptor is an adult who received the AZD1222 COVID-19 vaccine. This specimen was peripheral blood, taken 28 days after the second AZD1222 dose. The DNA of the CDR3 is TGCGCCAGCAGCTTCCAGGGTCCGCGGAATTCACCCCTCCACTTT. Its protein is CASSFQGPRNSPLHF.